Here is one TCR beta chain with its context. This entry comes from a study of blood T cell repertoires in COVID-19. Study-level background: Samples came from the United States, Italy and Spain, spanning acute and convalescent COVID-19. T cells, B-cell-depleted T cells, or PBMCs provided the cDNA or gDNA that served as material.

In the authors' methods: By means of reference gene primer amplification, nucleated cell counts were estimated. Sequencing was performed with immunoSEQ multiplex PCR; in TCRdb, only in-frame clones are kept and a portion is missing. V, J and clone size reflect that table, while D and trimming were determined from the DNA. The sample lists a few hundred thousand clones, nearly 90% occurring once. CDR1 is SGHRS and CDR2 is YFSETQ in the germline V gene. CDR3 size: 16 residues. Trimming left V 0 bases short and J 2 bases short, with 12 bases between. Sequences were obtained from peripheral blood. This clonotype originated in a woman in her twenties or thirties with COVID-19, enrolled during active disease. The chain employs TRBV5-1 and TRBJ1-5, with D perhaps TRBD1 (6 bases). Here the CDR3 DNA reads TGCGCCAGCAGCTTGGGCGAGGGGGTGGGCAATCAGCCCCAGCATTTT. Residues: CASSLGEGVGNQPQHF.